This TCR beta chain came from a study of blood T cell repertoires in COVID-19. Per germline, CDR1 SNHLY and CDR2 FYNNEI. With 0 bases removed from V and 5 bases from J, the gap between germline ends came to 13 bases. This CDR3 contains 15 residues. Some clones are missing from TCRdb's copy, which holds only in-frame ones; the method was immunoSEQ multiplex PCR. The sample consists of roughly 250,000 clones, 88% of them appearing once. Sequenced: PBMCs or T cells enriched from blood (not recorded which). The origin of this receptor is a middle-aged woman with acute COVID-19. The chain links TRBV2 to TRBJ1-1; D gene uncertain. The CDR3 sequence: CASSEARVISTEAFF. The CDR3 region has the DNA TGTGCCAGCAGTGAAGCGCGTGTTATTTCGACTGAAGCTTTCTTT.